These 15 T cell receptor beta chains share one sample of origin, sequenced in a study of blood T cell repertoires in COVID-19. Profiled with immunoSEQ multiplex PCR; TCRdb holds only in-frame clones, not every one. This table holds approximately 470,000 clones, approximately 85% found once. The sequenced sample consisted of peripheral blood. These receptors all stem from a human donor in a cohort sampled during active COVID-19.

This clone was recorded once. The chain combines TRBV27 with TRBJ2-7, with 9 bases aligning to TRBD2. Germline trimming cut 6 bases from V and 3 bases from J; bases unmatched to any gene: 6. CDR1 MNHEY and CDR2 SMNVEV come from the germline V gene (reference sequence). This CDR3 region has 14 residues. The CDR3 loop reads CASRRIAGDYEQYF. DNA of the CDR3: TGTGCCAGCAGGAGGATAGCGGGAGACTACGAGCAGTACTTC.

The chain is built from TRBV18 and TRBJ1-3; the D is unclear. V dropped 5 bases and J dropped 0 bases, with 14 bases sitting between them. The CDR3 contains 16 residues. Per germline, CDR1 KGHSH and CDR2 LQKENI. This CDR3 reads CASSFSDQDSGNTIYF. CDR3 coding DNA: TGTGCCAGCTCATTCTCTGATCAGGACTCTGGAAACACCATATATTTT.

The chain employs TRBV27 and TRBJ2-3, with D maybe TRBD1 (5 bases). The germline V gene encodes CDR1 MNHEY and CDR2 SMNVEV (reference sequence). V was trimmed by 5 bases and J by 0 bases, leaving 15 bases between them. The length of the CDR3 is 16 residues. The CDR3 reads CASSPIATVSTDTQYF. The DNA for the CDR3 is TGTGCCAGCAGTCCGATCGCGACAGTTAGCACAGATACGCAGTATTTT.

The J gene is TRBJ2-2, the V gene TRBV2; D is ambiguous. Trimming took 6 bases from V and 7 from J, leaving 12 bases between them. Per germline, CDR1 SNHLY and CDR2 FYNNEI. CDR3 size: 13 residues. The CDR3 loop is CASRPRFNGELFF. The CDR3 DNA sequence: TGTGCCAGCAGGCCCAGGTTCAACGGGGAGCTGTTTTTT.

The rearrangement uses TRBV19 and TRBJ2-6; TRBD2 matches at 9 bases. Per the germline V gene, CDR1 is LNHDA and CDR2 is SQIVND (reference sequence). This CDR3 is built from 17 residues. Trimming at V came to 8 bases and at J to 1 base, leaving 9 bases not matched to a gene. The DNA for the CDR3 is TGTGCCAGTGGACTGGGACTAGCCCTATCTGGGGCCAACGTCCTGACTTTC. This gives the protein CASGLGLALSGANVLTF.

The CDR3 coding sequence is TGTGCCAGTAGGTCGACGGGGAACTACAATGAGCAGTTCTTC. Encoded protein: CASRSTGNYNEQFF. The V and J genes are TRBV19 and TRBJ2-1, with D perhaps TRBD2 (5 bases). The CDR3 loop spans 14 amino acids. Trimming left V 6 bases short and J 3 bases short, with 12 bases between. Germline CDR1 is LNHDA and CDR2 is SQIVND (reference sequence). The variable domain in full, with the rest retrieved from reference TRBV19 and TRBJ2-1, is DGGITQSPKYLFRKEGQNVTLSCEQNLNHDAMYWYRQDPGQGLRLIYYSQIVNDFQKGDIAEGYSVSREKKESFPLTVTSAQKNPTAFYLCASRSTGNYNEQFFGPGTRLTVL.

The CDR3 DNA sequence: TGTGCCAGCAGCGCTCGAGGGTTTACCGAAGCTTTCTTT. This sequence encodes CASSARGFTEAFF. The chain joins TRBV9 to TRBJ1-1; D unresolved. Germline V lookup: CDR1 SGDLS, CDR2 YYNGEE. The CDR3 extends over 13 amino acids. V gave up 3 bases and J gave up 8 bases, with 14 bases separating them.

V is TRBV19 and J is TRBJ1-2; 8 bases line up with TRBD1. The CDR3 spans 15 residues. Losses at the gene ends were 5 bases for V and 2 bases for J; bases not matched to a gene: 7. CDR1 is LNHDA and CDR2 is SQIVND in the germline V gene (reference sequence). The CDR3 spells CASSARQGINYGYTF. The CDR3, as DNA: TGTGCCAGTAGTGCCCGACAGGGGATCAACTATGGCTACACCTTC. Filled out from reference TRBV19 and TRBJ1-2, the complete variable domain reads DGGITQSPKYLFRKEGQNVTLSCEQNLNHDAMYWYRQDPGQGLRLIYYSQIVNDFQKGDIAEGYSVSREKKESFPLTVTSAQKNPTAFYLCASSARQGINYGYTFGSGTRLTVV.

This chain joins TRBV7-3 and TRBJ2-3; a possible D gene is TRBD1 (6 bases). CDR1 and CDR2 from the germline V gene are SGHTA and FQGTGA. This CDR3 comprises 15 residues. Deletions cut 2 bases from V and 2 bases from J, with 11 bases between. DNA of the CDR3: TGTGCCAGCAGCTTACCCCAGGGGAACACAGATACGCAGTATTTT. Translation: CASSLPQGNTDTQYF.

This chain uses TRBV7-2 with TRBJ1-2; tentative D call: TRBD1 (5 bases). V was pared by 3 bases and J by 5 bases, with 16 bases between. This CDR3 is 15 amino acids long. CDR1 is SGHTA, CDR2 FQGNSA, per germline. CDR3 sequence reads: CASSFPVRAGYGYTF. The DNA of the CDR3 is TGTGCCAGCAGCTTTCCCGTTCGGGCAGGGTATGGCTACACCTTC.

J is TRBJ2-7 and V is TRBV11-1; D remains unclear. CDR1 and CDR2 from the germline V gene are SGHAT and FQDESV (reference sequence). V dropped 3 bases and J dropped 6 bases, with 15 bases sitting between them. The CDR3 has 14 amino acids. CDR3 loop: CASSLWLQNAEQYF. The CDR3 nucleotides are TGTGCCAGCAGCTTGTGGCTTCAGAACGCCGAGCAGTACTTC.

This clone was recorded a few times. The chain is built from TRBV19 and TRBJ1-1; weak D call: TRBD1 (6 bases). The germline V gene encodes CDR1 LNHDA and CDR2 SQIVND (reference sequence). V lost 5 bases and J lost 8, with 18 bases in between. The CDR3 spans 14 residues. This CDR3 is CASSVLPGDREAFF. The CDR3 nucleotides read TGTGCCAGTAGTGTCCTTCCAGGGGATCGGGAAGCTTTCTTT.

This sequence joins TRBV7-3 and TRBJ2-1, with D perhaps TRBD2 (5 bases). The germline gives CDR1 SGHTA, CDR2 FQGTGA. V was cut by 4 bases and J by 8 bases, with 21 bases left in between. The CDR3 runs to 16 residues. CDR3 protein: CASSSGSDGFSDEQFF. Here the CDR3 DNA reads TGTGCCAGCAGCTCGGGGTCGGACGGCTTTAGCGATGAGCAGTTCTTC.

The rearrangement joins TRBV7-8 to TRBJ1-1; 8 nucleotides match TRBD1. This CDR3 region has 13 residues. Germline CDR1 SGHVS, CDR2 FQNEAQ. V lost 6 bases to trimming and J lost 7 bases; unmatched junction nucleotides: 7. CDR3 protein: CASRPRDRIEAFF. Here the CDR3 DNA reads TGTGCCAGCAGGCCCCGGGACAGGATTGAAGCTTTCTTT. The entire variable domain, with the rest obtained from reference TRBV7-8 and TRBJ1-1, is as follows: GAGVSQSPRYKVAKRGQDVALRCDPISGHVSLFWYQQALGQGPEFLTYFQNEAQLDKSGLPSDRFFAERPEGSVSTLKIQRTQQEDSAVYLCASRPRDRIEAFFGQGTRLTVV.

The V and J genes are TRBV13 and TRBJ1-2; 11 positions agree with TRBD1. Germline CDR1 reads PRHDT; CDR2 reads FYEKMQ (reference sequence). V lost 3 bases, J lost 4 bases, and 7 bases stayed unmatched. The CDR3 contains 16 residues. The CDR3 DNA reads as TGTGCCAGCAGCTTGGGGACAGGGGGTCTAAGCTATGGCTACACCTTC. As protein: CASSLGTGGLSYGYTF. Variable domain in full (rest from reference TRBV13 and TRBJ1-2): AAGVIQSPRHLIKEKRETATLKCYPIPRHDTVYWYQQGPGQDPQFLISFYEKMQSDKGSIPDRFSAQQFSDYHSELNMSSLELGDSALYFCASSLGTGGLSYGYTFGSGTRLTVV.